Following are 25 T cell receptor beta chains from one sample sequenced in a study of T-cell memory formation after mild COVID-19. One entry per CDR3 protein results from TCRdb running MiXCR on the 5' RACE reads. The repertoire holds about 340,000 distinct CDR3 sequences, 15% to 20% seen once, with 20% to 25% in the top ten. The sequenced material came from PBMCs or a T cell subset sorted from them (not recorded which). Receptors originate from a young man who had mild COVID-19 (a few samples of this study predate the infection). Cell type and time point are not known.

The chain uses TRBV6-2 or TRBV6-3 and TRBJ1-1; D is ambiguous. Germline CDR1 is MNHEY and CDR2 is SVGEGT. Trimming pared 0 bases from V and 0 bases from J, leaving 5 bases between. CDR3 length: 14 amino acids. DNA for the CDR3: TGTGCCAGCAGTTACTCCGGGGTGAACACTGAAGCTTTCTTT. It is translated as CASSYSGVNTEAFF.

This clonotype was seen a few times. The chain joins TRBV5-1 to TRBJ2-3; 8 bases map to TRBD1. The CDR3 runs 15 residues. Germline CDR1 is SGHRS and CDR2 is YFSETQ. With V trimmed by 0 bases and J by 2 bases, 2 bases remained unmatched. This chain's CDR3 is CASSLVQGATDTQYF. For the CDR3, the DNA is TGCGCCAGCAGCTTGGTGCAGGGGGCCACAGATACGCAGTATTTT.

This clonotype was seen a few times. The chain combines TRBV9 with TRBJ2-3, with D unresolved. V was shortened by 2 bases and J by 2 bases, with 9 bases between the two germline ends. The germline CDR1 and CDR2 sequences are SGDLS and YYNGEE. The CDR3 length is 14 residues. The CDR3 loop is CASSVQSNTDTQYF. CDR3 DNA: TGTGCCAGCAGCGTCCAGTCCAACACAGATACGCAGTATTTT.

This clonotype was seen once. The chain combines TRBV5-1 with TRBJ2-7; D gene uncertain. CDR3 length: 14 amino acids. The V end lost 4 bases, the J end lost 2 bases, and 13 bases lay between the germline ends. Germline CDR1 is SGHRS and CDR2 is YFSETQ. The CDR3 sequence: CASSTLSAAYEQYF. As DNA, the CDR3 is TGCGCCAGCAGCACGCTGTCAGCCGCCTACGAGCAGTACTTC.

CDR3 protein: CASSSYRDYNSPLHF. In DNA form, the CDR3 reads TGTGCCAGCAGCTCGTACAGGGATTATAATTCACCCCTCCACTTT. The rearrangement uses TRBV11-2 and TRBJ1-6; tentative D call: TRBD1 (6 bases). There are 15 residues in the CDR3. V shed 4 bases and J shed 4 bases, with 11 bases lying between them. Per germline, CDR1 SGHAT and CDR2 FQNNGV.

This clonotype has more than one count but fewer than ten. The chain employs TRBV4-2 and TRBJ2-3, with D perhaps assigned TRBD1 or TRBD2 (6 bases each). The germline gives CDR1 LGHNA, CDR2 YNFKEQ. V dropped 3 bases and J dropped 2 bases, with 18 bases sitting between them. The CDR3 loop spans 17 amino acids. The CDR3 loop reads CASSHLKRGADTDTQYF. The CDR3 DNA is TGTGCCAGCAGCCATCTGAAGAGGGGGGCCGACACAGATACGCAGTATTTT.

This clonotype has only a few counts. V is TRBV5-1 and J is TRBJ2-3; D is unresolved. Germline V gives CDR1 SGHRS, CDR2 YFSETQ. Trimming took 0 bases from V and 6 from J, leaving 17 bases between them. The CDR3 sequence is 16 residues long. Here the CDR3 DNA reads TGCGCCAGCAGCTTGGAGGGCCATACCCCTGGGGATACGCAGTATTTT. The encoded protein is CASSLEGHTPGDTQYF.

The rearrangement joins TRBV29-1 to TRBJ2-3; D may be TRBD2 (5 bases). The CDR3 length is 13 residues. V lost 7 bases, J lost 6 bases, and 17 bases lay in between. Germline V CDR1 and CDR2: SQVTM, ANQGSEA. The DNA for the CDR3 is TGCAGCGCCGAAAGAAGCGGTCCGGATACGCAGTATTTT. Amino acids: CSAERSGPDTQYF.

This clonotype was picked up a small number of times. The chain uses TRBV18 and TRBJ2-7; 9 bases are shared with TRBD1. The germline V gene encodes CDR1 KGHSH and CDR2 LQKENI. V was pared by 6 bases and J by 6 bases, with 9 bases of the junction left unmatched. The CDR3 runs 14 residues. DNA of the CDR3: TGTGCCAGCTCGCCAAGGGACAGGGATGGCGAGCAGTACTTC. Its protein is CASSPRDRDGEQYF. The variable domain in full, completed from reference TRBV18 and TRBJ2-7, reads NAGVMQNPRHLVRRRGQEARLRCSPMKGHSHVYWYRQLPEEGLKFMVYLQKENIIDESGMPKERFSAEFPKEGPSILRIQQVVRGDSAAYFCASSPRDRDGEQYFGPGTRLTVT.

The V gene is TRBV20-1, the J gene TRBJ1-3, with D tentatively TRBD1 (5 bases). The CDR3 runs to 18 residues. The ends were cut back, 6 bases at V and 0 bases at J, with 24 bases in the middle. In germline, CDR1 is DFQATT, CDR2 SNEGSKA (reference sequence). The chain's CDR3 is CSARTTHFGDYSGNTIYF. The CDR3 coding sequence is TGCAGTGCGAGAACCACCCATTTTGGGGACTACTCTGGAAACACCATATATTTT.

This clonotype was detected only a few times. The V and J genes are TRBV3-1 and TRBJ2-4; TRBD1 might be the D (5 bases). V was clipped by 3 bases and J by 6 bases, with 15 bases between them. This CDR3 is 15 amino acids long. Germline V gene lookup returns CDR1 LGHDT and CDR2 YNNKEL (reference sequence). DNA for the CDR3: TGTGCCAGCAGCCAGGGTCAGGGAACCCTAAACATTCAGTACTTC. Translation: CASSQGQGTLNIQYF.

J is TRBJ1-5 and V is TRBV27; 9 nucleotides agree with TRBD1. After removal of 7 bases from V and 8 bases from J, the junction contained 12 bases not matched to a gene. The CDR3 extends over 15 amino acids. Germline V CDR1 and CDR2: MNHEY, SMNVEV (reference sequence). The CDR3 bases are TGTGCCAGCACCGCAGGGACAGGGACGGTTGAGCCCCAGCATTTT. As protein: CASTAGTGTVEPQHF.

This clonotype was counted between two and nine times. Relative to the germline gene, one junction end is altered; a read error may explain this. The CDR3 DNA reads TGTGCCAGCAGCCCCATACAGGGAACGGGGGGCCCCTTC. It codes for CASSPIQGTGGPF. The chain carries TRBV7-8 and TRBJ2-7; a weak D match, TRBD2 (7 bases). Germline V gene data show CDR1 as SGHVS and CDR2 as FQNEAQ. The CDR3 consists of 13 residues. Filled out from reference TRBV7-8 and TRBJ2-7, the complete variable domain reads GAGVSQSPRYKVAKRGQDVALRCDPISGHVSLFWYQQALGQGPEFLTYFQNEAQLDKSGLPSDRFFAERPEGSVSTLKIQRTQQEDSAVYLCASSPIQGTGGPFGPGTRLTVT.

This clonotype was counted a few times. V usage is TRBV6-2 or TRBV6-3 and J usage is TRBJ2-7; 9 bases are shared with TRBD1. The trim removed 5 bases at V and 6 bases at J, leaving 5 bases unmatched. There are 13 residues in the CDR3. Germline V gives CDR1 MNHEY, CDR2 SVGEGT. The CDR3 coding sequence is TGTGCCAGCAGTCACCGGACAGGGGTCGAGCAGTACGTC. This encodes CASSHRTGVEQYV.

V is TRBV7-6 and J is TRBJ2-1, with TRBD2 identical over 10 bases. The CDR3 is 15 amino acids. Trimming at V came to 5 bases and at J to 6 bases, leaving 7 bases not matched to a gene. From germline, CDR1 is SGHVS and CDR2 FNYEAQ. The CDR3 DNA reads TGTGCCAGCAGCCAGGGACTAGCGAGTACCAATGAGCAGTTCTTC. Amino acids: CASSQGLASTNEQFF.

A few counts support this clonotype. J is TRBJ2-1 and V is TRBV10-3; tentative D call: TRBD1 (7 bases). V was clipped by 6 bases and J by 7 bases, with 16 bases between them. The germline V gene has CDR1 ENHRY and CDR2 SYGVKD. This CDR3 region has 14 residues. DNA for the CDR3: TGTGCCATCAGGGACAACAGGGGAGGTAATGAGCAGTTCTTC. Translation gives CAIRDNRGGNEQFF.

The table lists this clonotype with a few counts. V is TRBV7-3 and J is TRBJ2-1; TRBD2 is a possible D gene (5 bases). Trimming stripped 0 bases from V and 10 bases from J, with 13 bases between. This CDR3 has 14 amino acids. The germline V gene encodes CDR1 SGHTA and CDR2 FQGTGA. Here the CDR3 reads CASSLTPSRGEQFF. In DNA, the CDR3 is TGTGCCAGCAGCTTAACGCCGAGTCGCGGGGAGCAGTTCTTC.

The chain is built from TRBV5-1 and TRBJ2-5; 10 bases are a match to TRBD2. Germline CDR1 and CDR2: SGHRS and YFSETQ. The junction had 3 bases not matched to a gene; V was cut back by 4 bases and J by 3 bases. This CDR3 comprises 14 residues. CDR3 protein: CASSRGLAEETQYF. Written as DNA, the CDR3 is TGCGCCAGCAGCAGAGGACTAGCGGAAGAGACCCAGTACTTC.

This clonotype was picked up a small number of times. V usage is TRBV20-1 and J usage is TRBJ2-3, with TRBD2 matching over 8 bases. V lost 1 base, J lost 3 bases, and 9 bases stayed unmatched. Germline CDR1 is DFQATT and CDR2 is SNEGSKA (reference sequence). This CDR3 contains 16 residues. The DNA for the CDR3 is TGCAGTGCTAGAGGTCTTGGGCGGGGGGAAACAGATACGCAGTATTTT. Amino acid sequence: CSARGLGRGETDTQYF.

DNA of the CDR3: TGTGCCAGCAGTTACAGGGCGGGCCGCACAGATACGCAGTATTTT. Amino acids: CASSYRAGRTDTQYF. The gene calls are TRBV12-3 or TRBV12-4 and TRBJ2-3; D might be TRBD1 (6 bases). The CDR3 runs 15 residues. Trimming took 4 bases from V and 1 from J, leaving 12 bases between them.

This sequence joins TRBV14 and TRBJ2-7; no definite D call. The V and J ends lost 1 base and 6 bases respectively, with 10 bases between them. Germline V gene sequence: CDR1 SGHDN, CDR2 FVKESK. The CDR3 runs to 13 residues. CDR3: CASSQGRRSEQYV. The CDR3 DNA is TGTGCCAGCAGCCAAGGTCGCAGGAGCGAGCAGTACGTC.

J is TRBJ2-5 and V is TRBV20-1, with 10 bases matching TRBD2. The ends lost 3 bases at V and 4 bases at J; junction bases unmatched: 2. The germline gives CDR1 DFQATT, CDR2 SNEGSKA (reference sequence). The CDR3 is made up of 13 amino acids. CDR3 residues: CSARPSGGETQYF. In nucleotides, the CDR3 is TGCAGTGCTAGGCCTAGCGGGGGAGAGACCCAGTACTTC.

In this sample, this clonotype turned up a few times. The genes are TRBV29-1 and TRBJ1-1, with unresolved D. The CDR3 loop spans 12 amino acids. Trimming stripped 3 bases from V and 11 bases from J, with 16 bases between. Germline lookup yields CDR1 SQVTM and CDR2 ANQGSEA. The CDR3 region is CSVEDYAFRAFF. The CDR3 DNA reads TGCAGCGTTGAGGACTACGCCTTTCGGGCTTTCTTT.

This clonotype occurred a few times. V and J are TRBV5-1 and TRBJ2-1; D might be TRBD1 (6 bases). The germline V and J ends were trimmed by 2 bases and 6 bases, with 9 bases remaining between them. The CDR3 spans 13 residues. The V gene's germline CDR1 is SGHRS and CDR2 YFSETQ. This CDR3 reads CASSFGQFNEQFF. CDR3 DNA sequence: TGCGCCAGCAGCTTTGGACAGTTCAATGAGCAGTTCTTC.

This clonotype has only a few counts. CDR3 in DNA: TGTGCCAGCAGCTCAACACGGACAGGGGAGCAGTACGTC. Its translation: CASSSTRTGEQYV. J is TRBJ2-7 and V is TRBV7-2, with 8 bases aligning to TRBD1. Looked up from germline, CDR1 is SGHTA and CDR2 is FQGNSA. The CDR3 contains 13 residues. Trimming at V came to 4 bases and at J to 7 bases, leaving 6 bases not matched to a gene.